This T cell receptor (beta chain) was obtained from a study of shared clonotypes between healthy human individuals. Generated by immunoSEQ multiplex PCR, the TCRdb table keeps only in-frame clones and is missing some. The table shows roughly 2.5 million clones, with approximately 92% occurring only once. Germline-derived CDR1 and CDR2 are SGHNT and YENEEA. The CDR3 sequence is 16 residues long. J gave up 3 bases and V 5 bases, and 7 bases lay outside the gene matches. Material: naive CD4+ T cells sorted from blood. Regarding subset: CD45RA+ positively selected. The rearrangement uses TRBV11-3 and TRBJ2-3, with 11 bases that match TRBD2. This TCR derives from a man between 18 and 29 years old in good health. CDR3 nucleotides: TGTGCCAGCAGCACCCGGACTAGCGGGCCTACAGATACGCAGTATTTT. It codes for CASSTRTSGPTDTQYF. Using reference TRBV11-3 and TRBJ2-3 for the parts outside the CDR3, the full variable domain is EAGVVQSPRYKIIEKKQPVAFWCNPISGHNTLYWYLQNLGQGPELLIRYENEEAVDDSQLPKDRFSAERLKGVDSTLKIQPAELGDSAVYLCASSTRTSGPTDTQYFGPGTRLTVL.